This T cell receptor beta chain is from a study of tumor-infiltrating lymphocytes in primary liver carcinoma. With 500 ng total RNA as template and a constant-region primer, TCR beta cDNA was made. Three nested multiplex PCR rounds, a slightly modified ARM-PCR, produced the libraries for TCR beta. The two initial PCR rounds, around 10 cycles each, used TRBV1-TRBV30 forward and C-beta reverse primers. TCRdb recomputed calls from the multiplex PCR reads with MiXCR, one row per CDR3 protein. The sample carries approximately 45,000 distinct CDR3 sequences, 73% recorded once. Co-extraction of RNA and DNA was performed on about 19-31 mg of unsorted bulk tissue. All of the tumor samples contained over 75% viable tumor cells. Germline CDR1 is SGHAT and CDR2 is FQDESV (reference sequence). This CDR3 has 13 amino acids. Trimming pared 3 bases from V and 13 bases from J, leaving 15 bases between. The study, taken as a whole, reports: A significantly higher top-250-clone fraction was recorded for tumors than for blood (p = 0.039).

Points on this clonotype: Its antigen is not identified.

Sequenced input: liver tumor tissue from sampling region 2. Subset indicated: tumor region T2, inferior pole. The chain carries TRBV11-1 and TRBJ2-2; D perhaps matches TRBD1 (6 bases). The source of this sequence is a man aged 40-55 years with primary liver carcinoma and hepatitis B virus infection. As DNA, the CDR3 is TGTGCCAGCAGCTTTTGGGACACAGTGGCGCTGTTTTTT. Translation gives CASSFWDTVALFF.